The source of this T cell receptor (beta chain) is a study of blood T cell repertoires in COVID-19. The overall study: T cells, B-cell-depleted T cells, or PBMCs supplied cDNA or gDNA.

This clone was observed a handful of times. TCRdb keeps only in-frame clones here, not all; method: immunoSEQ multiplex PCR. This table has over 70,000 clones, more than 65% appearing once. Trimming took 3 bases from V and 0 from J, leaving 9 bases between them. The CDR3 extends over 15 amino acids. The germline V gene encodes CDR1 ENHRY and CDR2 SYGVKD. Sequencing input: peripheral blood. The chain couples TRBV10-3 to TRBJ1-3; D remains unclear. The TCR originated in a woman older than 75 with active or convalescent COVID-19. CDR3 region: CAISDSVFSGNTIYF. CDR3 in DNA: TGTGCCATCAGTGACTCAGTCTTCTCTGGAAACACCATATATTTT.